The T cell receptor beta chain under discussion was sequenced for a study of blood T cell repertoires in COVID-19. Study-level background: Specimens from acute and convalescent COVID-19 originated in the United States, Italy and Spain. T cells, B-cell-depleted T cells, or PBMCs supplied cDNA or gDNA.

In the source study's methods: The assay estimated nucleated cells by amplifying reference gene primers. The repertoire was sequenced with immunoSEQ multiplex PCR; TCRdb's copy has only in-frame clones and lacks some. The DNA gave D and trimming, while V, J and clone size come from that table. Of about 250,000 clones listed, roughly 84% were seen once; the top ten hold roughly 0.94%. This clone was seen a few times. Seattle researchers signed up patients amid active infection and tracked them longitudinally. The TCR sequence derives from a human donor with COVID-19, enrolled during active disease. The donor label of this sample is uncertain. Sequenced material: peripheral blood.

This CDR3 is CASSEYREPETQYF. CDR3 nucleotides: TGTGCCAGCAGTGAATACCGGGAGCCAGAGACCCAGTACTTC. The chain is built from TRBV25-1 and TRBJ2-5; D perhaps matches TRBD2 (6 bases). CDR1 is MGHDK and CDR2 is SYGVNS in the germline V gene. Trimming cost V 0 bases and J 4 bases, with 9 bases left between them. The CDR3 consists of 14 residues. Full variable domain (remainder filled in from reference TRBV25-1 and TRBJ2-5): EADIYQTPRYLVIGTGKKITLECSQTMGHDKMYWYQQDPGMELHLIHYSYGVNSTEKGDLSSESTVSRIRTEHFPLTLESARPSHTSQYLCASSEYREPETQYFGPGTRLLVL.